This T cell receptor (beta chain) originates from a study of cytomegalovirus exposure and HLA in healthy donors. Study-wide context: Unique TCRs from HLA-typed donors, around 79 million of them, were held in an early data release. Study-wide results and caveats: In a later analysis, 15,000 to 20,000 TCR beta sequences were associated with HLA alleles at 0.05 false discovery rate. In a later analysis, DRB1 alleles had the most associated TCRs; HLA-C alleles the fewest.

With regard to this clone: Its specificity is unknown.

It was with 60 Vbeta and 13 Jbeta primers that the PCR ran. The method was immunoSEQ multiplex PCR; TCRdb's version includes in-frame clones alone and lacks a portion of them. Among roughly 100,000 clones, 79% were seen once, and the ten largest hold about 4.1%. This receptor was taken from a man aged 45-65 years in good health and CMV-seropositive. Input material: PBMCs.

CDR3 DNA: TGTGCCAGCAGTTTATATCTCCCTGGAAACACCATATATTTT. Its protein product is CASSLYLPGNTIYF. The V and J genes are TRBV28 and TRBJ1-3; no clear D gene. The CDR3 has 14 residues. Trimming pared 1 base from V and 2 bases from J, leaving 6 bases between. CDR1 is MDHEN, CDR2 SYDVKM, per germline.